Shown below are 3 T cell receptor beta chains from a single sample sequenced in a study of shared clonotypes between healthy human individuals. Method: immunoSEQ multiplex PCR; TCRdb's copy keeps in-frame clones and lacks some. The sample has under 150,000 clones; around 73% are singletons. Sequenced: memory CD8+ T cells sorted from blood. The subset is: CD45RO+ cells pooled with CCR7-negative TemRA cells. All receptors derive from a woman aged 25 to 45 in good health.

The chain combines TRBV4-1 with TRBJ2-3, with TRBD2 as a possible D gene (5 bases). The germline V gene has CDR1 MGHRA and CDR2 YSYEKL. V was pared by 4 bases and J by 0 bases, with 17 bases between. CDR3 length: 17 residues. CDR3 protein: CASSPSRVAHSTDTQYF. The CDR3 coding sequence is TGCGCCAGCAGCCCCTCGCGAGTAGCGCATAGCACAGATACGCAGTATTTT.

The rearrangement uses TRBV10-3 and TRBJ2-2, with 7 positions matching TRBD2. The CDR3 has 17 amino acids. Per germline, CDR1 ENHRY and CDR2 SYGVKD. V was clipped by 6 bases and J by 6 bases; unmatched bases: 16. In nucleotides, the CDR3 is TGTGCCATCAGCTGGGACGGACTAGATTCCCTAGCCGGGGAGCTGTTTTTT. Protein sequence: CAISWDGLDSLAGELFF.

The genes are TRBV10-2 and TRBJ2-3, with D uncertain. Trimming pared 6 bases from V and 1 base from J, leaving 17 bases between. Germline CDR1 and CDR2: WSHSY and SAAADI. This CDR3 has 16 amino acids. CDR3 DNA sequence: TGCGCCAGCAGATGGCGTCCTGATAGCCGCACAGATACGCAGTATTTT. Protein sequence: CASRWRPDSRTDTQYF.